The 9 T cell receptor beta chains below were found in one sample sequenced in a study of brain metastases from non-small cell lung cancer. Generated by immunoSEQ multiplex PCR, the TCRdb table keeps only in-frame clones and is missing some. The sample has about 430 clones, roughly nine tenths seen once. Source material: primary lung tumor tissue. Receptor source: a donor at least 40 years old with non-small cell lung cancer.

This clone was seen a handful of times. The V and J genes are TRBV24-1 and TRBJ2-1; 13 bases are shared with TRBD2. Germline V gene sequence: CDR1 KGHDR, CDR2 SFDVKD. Trimming cost V 5 bases and J 0 bases; bases outside gene matches: 6. CDR3 length equals 18 residues. CDR3 DNA: TGTGCCACCAGTGCCTGGACTAGCGGGAGTCCCTCCTACAATGAGCAGTTCTTC. Translation: CATSAWTSGSPSYNEQFF.

CDR3: CASSSTGTHTGNTIYF. The CDR3 DNA is TGTGCCAGCAGCAGCACCGGGACACATACTGGAAACACCATATATTTT. The chain joins TRBV21-1 to TRBJ1-3; no check of the table's D call, TRBD1, against the DNA was made. TRBV21-1 is a documented pseudogene. CDR3 length equals 16 residues.

The table lists this clone with a count of one. The chain recombines TRBV24-1 with TRBJ2-1; D tentatively reads TRBD1 or TRBD2 (6 bases each). Germline assignment: CDR1 KGHDR and CDR2 SFDVKD. The V gene lost 5 bases and the J gene lost 9 bases, with 13 bases spanning the gap. This CDR3 comprises 13 residues. The CDR3 DNA reads as TGTGCCACCAGTGCCCCGGGGGCTGGTGAGCAGTTCTTC. Protein sequence: CATSAPGAGEQFF.

The CDR3: CASSIENGYNSPLHF. The CDR3 bases are TGTGCCAGTAGTATTGAGAACGGCTATAATTCACCCCTCCACTTT. The chain recombines TRBV19 with TRBJ1-6; D unclear. The CDR3 extends over 15 amino acids. V was cut by 3 bases and J by 3 bases, with 9 bases left in between. Germline CDR1 LNHDA, CDR2 SQIVND (reference sequence).

The J gene is TRBJ2-3, the V gene TRBV27, with 13 bases that match TRBD2. J gave up 4 bases and V 3 bases, and 4 bases lay outside the gene matches. The length of the CDR3 is 16 residues. Looked up from germline, CDR1 is MNHEY and CDR2 is SMNVEV (reference sequence). CDR3 nucleotides: TGTGCCAGCAGTTTTGGACTAGCGGGAGCATCAGATACGCAGTATTTT. Its translation: CASSFGLAGASDTQYF.

The chain has TRBV5-4 and TRBJ2-2; TRBD2 matches 8 bases. Germline values: CDR1 SGHNT, CDR2 YYREEE (reference sequence). This CDR3 spans 15 amino acids. After removal of 5 bases from V and 2 bases from J, the junction contained 5 bases not matched to a gene. The CDR3 here is CASRSRGGNTGELFF. CDR3 nucleotides: TGTGCCAGCAGGAGCCGGGGGGGAAACACCGGGGAGCTGTTTTTT.

V and J are TRBV9 and TRBJ2-7, with 8 bases matching TRBD2. CDR3 length: 15 residues. V lost 0 bases and J lost 6; bases outside the gene matches: 8. Germline assignment: CDR1 SGDLS and CDR2 YYNGEE. The CDR3 coding sequence is TGTGCCAGCAGCGTAGATGGACTAGCATCGGGCGAGCAGTACTTC. Protein product: CASSVDGLASGEQYF.

The chain recombines TRBV6-5 with TRBJ2-5; maybe TRBD2 (5 bases). Per the germline V gene, CDR1 is MNHEY and CDR2 is SVGAGI. This CDR3 has 16 amino acids. Trimming cost V 0 bases and J 3 bases, with 14 bases left between them. In nucleotides, the CDR3 is TGTGCCAGCAGTTACTCGAACCTGGTGAGGGAAGAGACCCAGTACTTC. It yields the protein CASSYSNLVREETQYF.

The count of this clone is one. The chain is built from TRBV27 and TRBJ2-1; a weak D match, TRBD1 (6 bases). The V end lost 4 bases, the J end lost 10 bases, and 23 bases lay between the germline ends. This CDR3 contains 16 residues. Germline V gene sequence: CDR1 MNHEY, CDR2 SMNVEV (reference sequence). In nucleotides, the CDR3 is TGTGCCAGCAGTTCACAGGGAACCCGGGCCCTAGGGGAGCAGTTCTTC. Translated: CASSSQGTRALGEQFF.